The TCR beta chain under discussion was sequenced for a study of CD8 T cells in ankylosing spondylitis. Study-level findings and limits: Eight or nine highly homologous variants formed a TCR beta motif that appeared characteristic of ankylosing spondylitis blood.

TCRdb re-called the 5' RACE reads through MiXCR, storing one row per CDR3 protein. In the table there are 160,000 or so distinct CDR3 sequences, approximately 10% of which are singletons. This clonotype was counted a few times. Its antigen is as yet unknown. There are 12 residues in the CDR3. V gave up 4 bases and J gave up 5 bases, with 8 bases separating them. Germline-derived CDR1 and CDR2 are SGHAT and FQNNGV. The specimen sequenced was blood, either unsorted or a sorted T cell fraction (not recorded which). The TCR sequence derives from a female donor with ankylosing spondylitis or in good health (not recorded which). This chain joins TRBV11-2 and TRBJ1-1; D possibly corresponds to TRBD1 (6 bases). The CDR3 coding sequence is TGTGCCAGCAGCTATGGACAGACTGAAGCTTTCTTT. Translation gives CASSYGQTEAFF.